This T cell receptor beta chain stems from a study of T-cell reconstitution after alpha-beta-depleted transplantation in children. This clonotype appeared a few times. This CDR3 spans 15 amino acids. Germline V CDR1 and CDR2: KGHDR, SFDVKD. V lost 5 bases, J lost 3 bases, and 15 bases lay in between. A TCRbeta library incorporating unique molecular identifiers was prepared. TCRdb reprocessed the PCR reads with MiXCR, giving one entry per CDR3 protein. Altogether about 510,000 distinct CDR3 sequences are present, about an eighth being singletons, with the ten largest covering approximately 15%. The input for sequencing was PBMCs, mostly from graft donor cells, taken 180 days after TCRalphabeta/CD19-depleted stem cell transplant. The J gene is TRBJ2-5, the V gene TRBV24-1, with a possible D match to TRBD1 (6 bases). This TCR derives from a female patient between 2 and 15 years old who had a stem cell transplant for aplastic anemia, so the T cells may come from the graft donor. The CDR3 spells CATSGQGLGKETQYF. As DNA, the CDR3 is TGTGCCACCAGTGGTCAGGGGCTTGGAAAAGAGACCCAGTACTTC.